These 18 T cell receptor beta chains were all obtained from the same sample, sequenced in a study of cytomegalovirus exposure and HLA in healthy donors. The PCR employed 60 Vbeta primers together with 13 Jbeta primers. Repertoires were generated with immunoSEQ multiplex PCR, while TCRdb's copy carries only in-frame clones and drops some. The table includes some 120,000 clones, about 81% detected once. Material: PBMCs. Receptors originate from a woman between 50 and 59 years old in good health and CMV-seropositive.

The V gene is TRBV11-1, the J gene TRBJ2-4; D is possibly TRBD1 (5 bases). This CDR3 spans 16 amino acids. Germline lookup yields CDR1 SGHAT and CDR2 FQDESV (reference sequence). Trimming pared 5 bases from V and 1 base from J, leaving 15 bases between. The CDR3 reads CASSNDIGAAKNIQYF. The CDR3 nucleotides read TGTGCCAGCAGCAACGATATAGGGGCGGCCAAAAACATTCAGTACTTC.

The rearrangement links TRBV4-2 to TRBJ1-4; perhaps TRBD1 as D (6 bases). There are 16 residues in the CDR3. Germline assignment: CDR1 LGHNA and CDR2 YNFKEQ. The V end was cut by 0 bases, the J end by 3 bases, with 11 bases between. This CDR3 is CASSQEVDSPNEKLFF. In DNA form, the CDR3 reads TGTGCCAGCAGCCAAGAAGTGGACAGCCCTAATGAAAAACTGTTTTTT.

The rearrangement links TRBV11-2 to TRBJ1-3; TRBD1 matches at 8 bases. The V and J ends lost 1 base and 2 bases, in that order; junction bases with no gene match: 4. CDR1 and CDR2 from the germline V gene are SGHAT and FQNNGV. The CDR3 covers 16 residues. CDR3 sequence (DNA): TGTGCCAGCAGCTTAGTCAGGGGGCGAGCTGGAAACACCATATATTTT. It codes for CASSLVRGRAGNTIYF.

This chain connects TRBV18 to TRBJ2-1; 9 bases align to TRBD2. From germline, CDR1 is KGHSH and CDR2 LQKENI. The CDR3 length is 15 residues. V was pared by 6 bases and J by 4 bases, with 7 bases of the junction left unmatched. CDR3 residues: CASSQSGGNYNEQFF. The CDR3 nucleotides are TGTGCCAGCTCTCAGAGCGGGGGGAATTACAATGAGCAGTTCTTC.

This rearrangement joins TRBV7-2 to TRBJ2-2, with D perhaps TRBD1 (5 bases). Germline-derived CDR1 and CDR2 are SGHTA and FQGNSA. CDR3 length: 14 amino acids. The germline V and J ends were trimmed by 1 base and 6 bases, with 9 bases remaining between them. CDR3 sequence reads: CASSLGGRPGELFF. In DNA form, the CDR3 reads TGTGCCAGCAGCTTAGGGGGCAGGCCCGGGGAGCTGTTTTTT.

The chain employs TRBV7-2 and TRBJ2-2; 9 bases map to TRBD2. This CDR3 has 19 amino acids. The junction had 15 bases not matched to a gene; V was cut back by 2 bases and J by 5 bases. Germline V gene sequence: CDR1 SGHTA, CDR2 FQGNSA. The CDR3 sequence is CASSLKGLAFRPVTGELFF. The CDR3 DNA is TGTGCCAGCAGCTTAAAGGGACTAGCTTTCCGCCCGGTGACCGGGGAGCTGTTTTTT.

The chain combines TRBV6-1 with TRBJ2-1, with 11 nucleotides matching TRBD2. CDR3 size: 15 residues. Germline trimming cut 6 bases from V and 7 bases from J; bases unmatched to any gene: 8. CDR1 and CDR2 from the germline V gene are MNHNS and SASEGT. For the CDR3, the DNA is TGTGCCAGCAGATTTAGCGGGGGGGCTAGTAATGAGCAGTTCTTC. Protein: CASRFSGGASNEQFF.

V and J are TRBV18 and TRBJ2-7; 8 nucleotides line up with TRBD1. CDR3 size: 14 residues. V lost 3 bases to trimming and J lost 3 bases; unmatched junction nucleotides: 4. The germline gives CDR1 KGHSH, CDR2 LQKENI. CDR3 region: CASSPGQVVYEQYF. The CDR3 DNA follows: TGTGCCAGCTCACCGGGACAGGTTGTCTACGAGCAGTACTTC.

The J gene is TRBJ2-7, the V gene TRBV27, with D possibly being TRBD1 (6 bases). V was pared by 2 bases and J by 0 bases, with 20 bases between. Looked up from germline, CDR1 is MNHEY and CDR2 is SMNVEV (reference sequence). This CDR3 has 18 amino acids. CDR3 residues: CASSLSDRGHHDSYEQYF. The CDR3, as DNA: TGTGCCAGCAGTTTAAGCGATAGGGGACACCACGACTCCTACGAGCAGTACTTC.

CDR3 nucleotide sequence: TGTGCCAGCAGCTTAAGCGCAGGCTCTGGGGCCAACGTCCTGACTTTC. Its translation is CASSLSAGSGANVLTF. The gene calls are TRBV7-3 and TRBJ2-6; D is unresolved. There are 16 residues in the CDR3. Germline CDR1 is SGHTA and CDR2 is FQGTGA. V was shortened by 1 base and J by 0 bases, with 7 bases between the two germline ends.

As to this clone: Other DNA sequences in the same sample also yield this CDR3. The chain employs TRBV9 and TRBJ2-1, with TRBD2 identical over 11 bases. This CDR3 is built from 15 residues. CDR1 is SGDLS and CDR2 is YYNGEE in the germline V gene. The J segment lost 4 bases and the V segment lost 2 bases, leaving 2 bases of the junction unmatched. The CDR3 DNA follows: TGTGCCAGCAGCGTTGGGACTAGCGGATACAATGAGCAGTTCTTC. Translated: CASSVGTSGYNEQFF.

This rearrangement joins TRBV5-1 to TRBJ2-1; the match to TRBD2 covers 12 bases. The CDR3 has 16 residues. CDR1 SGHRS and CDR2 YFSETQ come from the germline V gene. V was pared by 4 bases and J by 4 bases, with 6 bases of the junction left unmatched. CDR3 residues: CASSQTSGGSYNEQFF. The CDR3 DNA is TGCGCCAGCAGCCAAACTAGCGGGGGGTCGTACAATGAGCAGTTCTTC.

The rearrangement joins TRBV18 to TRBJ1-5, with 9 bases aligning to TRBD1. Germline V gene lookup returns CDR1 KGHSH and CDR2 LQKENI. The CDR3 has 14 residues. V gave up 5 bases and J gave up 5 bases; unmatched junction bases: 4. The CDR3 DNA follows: TGTGCCAGCTCATTGGACAGGGGCTATCAGCCCCAGCATTTT. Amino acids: CASSLDRGYQPQHF.

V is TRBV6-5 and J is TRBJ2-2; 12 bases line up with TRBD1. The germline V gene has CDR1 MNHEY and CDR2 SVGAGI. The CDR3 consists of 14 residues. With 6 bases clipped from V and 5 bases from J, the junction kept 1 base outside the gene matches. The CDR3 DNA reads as TGTGCCAGCAGGGGACAGGGGGCAACCGGGGAGCTGTTTTTT. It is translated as CASRGQGATGELFF.

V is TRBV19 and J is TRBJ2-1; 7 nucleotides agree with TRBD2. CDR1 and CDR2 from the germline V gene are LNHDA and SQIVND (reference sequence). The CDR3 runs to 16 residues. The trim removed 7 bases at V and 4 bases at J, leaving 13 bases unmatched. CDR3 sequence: CASKIGGGVSYNEQFF. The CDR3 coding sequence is TGTGCCAGTAAGATAGGTGGGGGGGTTTCGTACAATGAGCAGTTCTTC.

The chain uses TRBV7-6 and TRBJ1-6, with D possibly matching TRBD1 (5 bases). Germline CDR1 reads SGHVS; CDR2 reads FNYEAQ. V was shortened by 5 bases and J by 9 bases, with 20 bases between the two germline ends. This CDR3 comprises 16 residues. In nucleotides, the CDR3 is TGTGCCAGCAGCCTGGGGCCGAAAGGGGTTGTTTCACCCCTCCACTTT. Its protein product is CASSLGPKGVVSPLHF.

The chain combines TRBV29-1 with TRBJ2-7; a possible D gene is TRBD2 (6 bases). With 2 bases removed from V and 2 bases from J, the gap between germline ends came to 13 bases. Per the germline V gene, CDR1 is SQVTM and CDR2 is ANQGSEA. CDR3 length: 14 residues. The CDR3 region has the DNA TGCAGCGTTGAACGTCCGGGAGACCCCTACGAGCAGTACTTC. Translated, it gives CSVERPGDPYEQYF.

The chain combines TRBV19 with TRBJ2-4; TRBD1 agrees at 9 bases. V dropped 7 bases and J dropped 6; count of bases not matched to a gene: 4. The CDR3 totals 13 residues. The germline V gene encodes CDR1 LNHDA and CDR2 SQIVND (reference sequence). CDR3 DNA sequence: TGTGCCAGTACCCCGGACAGGGGAAACATTCAGTACTTC. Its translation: CASTPDRGNIQYF.